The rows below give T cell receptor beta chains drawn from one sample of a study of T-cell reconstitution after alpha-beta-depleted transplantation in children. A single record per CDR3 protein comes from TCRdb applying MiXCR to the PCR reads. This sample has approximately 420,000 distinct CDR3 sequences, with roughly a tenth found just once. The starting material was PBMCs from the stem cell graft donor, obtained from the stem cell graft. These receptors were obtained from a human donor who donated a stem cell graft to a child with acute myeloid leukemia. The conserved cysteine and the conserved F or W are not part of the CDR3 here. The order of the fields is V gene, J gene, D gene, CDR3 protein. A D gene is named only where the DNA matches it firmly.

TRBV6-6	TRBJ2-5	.	ASRMQPQETQY
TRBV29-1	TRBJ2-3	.	SVESSGSTDTQY
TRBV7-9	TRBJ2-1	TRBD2	ASSLTSTSGRWDEQF
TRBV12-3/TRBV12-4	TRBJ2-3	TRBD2	ASSLRAGVKADTQY
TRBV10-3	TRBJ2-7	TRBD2	AISESPQRLAGVYEQY
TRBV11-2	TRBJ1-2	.	ASSRPGGYGYT
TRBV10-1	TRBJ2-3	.	ASSESTHTDTQY
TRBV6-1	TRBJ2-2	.	ATGREPYTGELF
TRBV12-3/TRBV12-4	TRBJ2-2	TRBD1	ASSPPGGVGTGELF
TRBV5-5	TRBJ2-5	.	ASSWDPSWGTQY
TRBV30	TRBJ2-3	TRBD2	ARKSGGPEDTQY
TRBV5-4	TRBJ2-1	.	ASSRYASYYNEQF
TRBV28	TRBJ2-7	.	ASRASSEQY
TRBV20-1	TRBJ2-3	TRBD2	SAPPLSGFGTTDTQY
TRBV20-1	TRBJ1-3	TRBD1	SANDRVGNTIY
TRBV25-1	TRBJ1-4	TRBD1	ASSVTGLEKLF
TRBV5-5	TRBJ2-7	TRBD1	ASSSGTGKSEQY
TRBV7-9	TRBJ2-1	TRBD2	ASSLSTGREGSKQF
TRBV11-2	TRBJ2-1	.	ASSLDERLGQF
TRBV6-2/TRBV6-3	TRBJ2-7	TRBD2	ASSYSGTSGRAFEQY
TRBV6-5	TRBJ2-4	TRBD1	ASSYSPRGREGNIQY
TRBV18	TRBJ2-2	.	ASSPPLMGSNTGELF
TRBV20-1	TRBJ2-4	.	SAREAGSSVQY
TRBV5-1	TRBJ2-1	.	ASSLEVDGEQF
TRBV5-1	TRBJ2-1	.	ASSFQGYPINEQF
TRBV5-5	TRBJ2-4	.	ASSLAAGRSQNIQY
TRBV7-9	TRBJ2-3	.	ASSLTGGPPPTDTQY
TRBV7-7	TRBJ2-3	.	ASSSIGADTQY
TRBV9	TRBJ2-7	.	ASSVAVGESYEQY
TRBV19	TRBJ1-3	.	ASMMEVGGNTIY
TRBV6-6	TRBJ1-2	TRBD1	ASTPDRDYGYT
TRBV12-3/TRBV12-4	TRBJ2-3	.	ASSLFLDSSTDTQY
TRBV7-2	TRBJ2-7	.	ASSPDGGHTYEQY
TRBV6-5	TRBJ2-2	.	ASSYSDRLVNTGELF
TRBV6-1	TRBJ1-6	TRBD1	ASRTGTGLGISPLH
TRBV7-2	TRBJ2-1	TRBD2	ASSLVGSGNNEQF
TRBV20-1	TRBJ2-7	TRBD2	SARVAGSYEQY
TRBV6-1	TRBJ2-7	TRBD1	ASSEWGTGAYEQY
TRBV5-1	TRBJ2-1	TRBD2	ASSLEAGGPVDEQF
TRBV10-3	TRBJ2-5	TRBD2	ATRPESGGYLETQY
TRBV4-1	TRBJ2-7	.	ASSQDGSSYEQY